One T cell receptor (beta chain) is described in this entry. The data were obtained in a study of identical twins. TCRdb itself ran the 5' RACE reads through MiXCR, one entry per CDR3 protein. The table lists hundreds of thousands of distinct CDR3 sequences, around 6.1% of them singletons. This clonotype originated in a man between 18 and 35 years old in good health. The sample taken for sequencing was naive T cells sorted from blood.

This CDR3 is CASNRGHPYEQYF. The CDR3 DNA reads TGTGCCAGTAACCGGGGCCATCCCTACGAGCAGTACTTC. The chain links TRBV2 to TRBJ2-7; the D call may be TRBD1 or TRBD2 (5 bases each). Trimming left V 9 bases short and J 2 bases short, with 14 bases between. CDR3 length: 13 residues. From germline, CDR1 is SNHLY and CDR2 FYNNEI.